What follows are 30 T cell receptor beta chains derived from one specimen sequenced in a study of blood T cell repertoires in COVID-19. The protocol was immunoSEQ multiplex PCR, while the TCRdb copy is restricted to in-frame clones and leaves out a portion. The sample has roughly 160,000 clones; approximately 83% are singletons. Material: peripheral blood. The source of these receptors is a man aged 60 to 69 with acute or convalescent COVID-19.

The CDR3 DNA sequence: TGTGCCACCAGCCGAACCGGGGGGGGCTACAATGAGCAGTTCTTC. This encodes CATSRTGGGYNEQFF. The rearrangement uses TRBV24-1 and TRBJ2-1; 8 nucleotides match TRBD2. This CDR3 has 15 residues. From germline, CDR1 is KGHDR and CDR2 SFDVKD. Trimming cost V 7 bases and J 3 bases; bases outside gene matches: 7.

CDR3 bases: TGTGCCAGCAGTGACAGGGCCACTAACTATGGCTACACCTTC. Amino acids: CASSDRATNYGYTF. This chain connects TRBV6-1 to TRBJ1-2; D might be TRBD1 (5 bases). Trimming removed 3 bases at V and 0 bases at J, with 8 bases between. The CDR3 sequence is 14 residues long. Germline V gene data show CDR1 as MNHNS and CDR2 as SASEGT.

This chain links TRBV19 with TRBJ1-2; D unresolved. This CDR3 spans 13 amino acids. V lost 6 bases and J 3 bases, leaving 11 bases between the germline ends. Germline CDR1 is LNHDA and CDR2 is SQIVND (reference sequence). The CDR3 loop is CASSPRPDYGYTF. The CDR3 region has the DNA TGTGCCAGTAGCCCCAGGCCAGACTATGGCTACACCTTC.

The V call is TRBV18, the J call TRBJ2-2; D is possibly TRBD1 (6 bases). Germline CDR1 reads KGHSH; CDR2 reads LQKENI. The CDR3 is 16 residues long. Trimming pared 3 bases from V and 6 bases from J, leaving 17 bases between. In nucleotides, the CDR3 is TGTGCCAGCTCACCTGACAGGCCAAATGATCCCGGGGAGCTGTTTTTT. It is translated as CASSPDRPNDPGELFF.

This clone was counted once. The chain joins TRBV9 to TRBJ2-2; no clear D gene. The V end lost 3 bases, the J end lost 1 base, and 7 bases lay between the germline ends. Germline V gene sequence: CDR1 SGDLS, CDR2 YYNGEE. The CDR3 length is 14 residues. CDR3 protein: CASSAPVNTGELFF. The CDR3 DNA reads as TGTGCCAGCAGCGCCCCGGTGAACACCGGGGAGCTGTTTTTT.

The sample holds one count of this clone. The rearrangement uses TRBV5-1 and TRBJ2-1; 16 nucleotides match TRBD2. The CDR3 runs 17 residues. V lost 3 bases to trimming and J lost 4 bases; unmatched junction nucleotides: 4. Germline CDR1 is SGHRS and CDR2 is YFSETQ. The CDR3 DNA follows: TGCGCCAGCAGCTGGGGACTAGCGGGAGGGGATTACAATGAGCAGTTCTTC. It is translated as CASSWGLAGGDYNEQFF.

This clone has just one count. The CDR3: CASSEDRGEAFF. The CDR3, as DNA: TGTGCCAGCAGTGAAGACAGGGGGGAAGCTTTCTTT. The chain couples TRBV2 to TRBJ1-1; 8 positions agree with TRBD1. The CDR3 consists of 12 residues. With 1 base clipped from V and 8 bases from J, the junction kept 0 bases outside the gene matches. Germline loops: CDR1 SNHLY, CDR2 FYNNEI.

J is TRBJ1-4 and V is TRBV11-1, with D unresolved. The germline V gene encodes CDR1 SGHAT and CDR2 FQDESV (reference sequence). The CDR3 is 15 amino acids. The V end lost 4 bases, the J end lost 4 bases, and 13 bases lay between the germline ends. The chain's CDR3 is CASSSTTGYNEKLFF. In DNA, the CDR3 is TGTGCCAGCAGCTCGACGACGGGGTATAATGAAAAACTGTTTTTT.

The CDR3 loop reads CASSLDGRGGANVLTF. The CDR3, as DNA: TGCGCCAGCAGCTTGGATGGCAGGGGTGGGGCCAACGTCCTGACTTTC. J is TRBJ2-6 and V is TRBV5-1; the D gene is possibly TRBD1 (6 bases). This CDR3 region has 16 residues. Per germline, CDR1 SGHRS and CDR2 YFSETQ. Trimming stripped 0 bases from V and 3 bases from J, with 10 bases between.

The rearrangement joins TRBV9 to TRBJ2-2; maybe TRBD2 (5 bases). CDR1 is SGDLS, CDR2 YYNGEE, per germline. The CDR3 totals 15 residues. The V gene lost 0 bases and the J gene lost 4 bases, with 10 bases spanning the gap. The CDR3 sequence: CASSVATGSTGELFF. The CDR3 region has the DNA TGTGCCAGCAGCGTAGCTACGGGGAGCACCGGGGAGCTGTTTTTT.

The chain couples TRBV7-3 to TRBJ2-3; 9 nucleotides align to TRBD2. The germline gives CDR1 SGHTA, CDR2 FQGTGA. This CDR3 contains 18 residues. V lost 5 bases and J lost 0; bases outside the gene matches: 12. In nucleotides, the CDR3 is TGTGCCAGCAGCCAACGGGGGGGACTAGCTAGGAGCACAGATACGCAGTATTTT. It translates to CASSQRGGLARSTDTQYF.

The chain combines TRBV19 with TRBJ1-1; weak D call: TRBD1 (5 bases). CDR1 LNHDA and CDR2 SQIVND come from the germline V gene (reference sequence). V was clipped by 3 bases and J by 7 bases, with 15 bases between them. The CDR3 totals 14 residues. CDR3 nucleotide sequence: TGTGCCAGTAGTATCGGGGGGTCAGCCCTTGAAGCTTTCTTT. It is translated as CASSIGGSALEAFF.

The J gene is TRBJ2-7, the V gene TRBV3-1 (or the pseudogene TRBV3-2); perhaps TRBD1 as D (5 bases). Germline values: CDR1 LGHDT, CDR2 YNNKEL (reference sequence). V was pared by 4 bases and J by 3 bases, with 13 bases between. The CDR3 is 14 amino acids. CDR3 DNA: TGTGCCAGCAGCCCCACAGGCCCCCTCTACGAGCAGTACTTC. As protein: CASSPTGPLYEQYF.

The rearrangement uses TRBV27 and TRBJ2-3, with a weak D call TRBD2 (6 bases). The CDR3 is 13 residues long. Germline V gene lookup returns CDR1 MNHEY and CDR2 SMNVEV (reference sequence). Trimming removed 5 bases at V and 8 bases at J, with 14 bases between. The CDR3 sequence: CASSRGAAITQYF. For the CDR3, the DNA is TGTGCCAGCAGTCGCGGGGCGGCAATTACGCAGTATTTT.

This CDR3 is CASRRTSGRGEQFF. The CDR3 nucleotides read TGTGCCAGCAGACGGACTAGCGGGAGGGGTGAGCAGTTCTTC. The chain has TRBV27 and TRBJ2-1, with 15 positions matching TRBD2. The CDR3 consists of 14 residues. CDR1 is MNHEY, CDR2 SMNVEV, per germline (reference sequence). V shed 6 bases and J 9 bases; nucleotides not matched to a gene: 3.

CDR3 DNA sequence: TGTGCCAGCAGCTCCCCGAACACGGGTCCGTACTTC. The encoded protein is CASSSPNTGPYF. This chain connects TRBV28 to TRBJ2-7; D gene unclear. The CDR3 covers 12 residues. CDR1 and CDR2 from the germline V gene are MDHEN and SYDVKM. V was clipped by 6 bases and J by 12 bases, with 18 bases between them.

The chain uses TRBV4-1 and TRBJ1-1, with TRBD1 matching 7 bases. CDR3 size: 15 residues. V shed 4 bases, J shed 1 base, and the junction held 6 bases outside the gene matches. Germline V lookup: CDR1 MGHRA, CDR2 YSYEKL. CDR3 region: CASSRTGPPNTEAFF. CDR3 DNA: TGCGCCAGCAGCCGGACAGGACCTCCGAACACTGAAGCTTTCTTT.

The chain links TRBV10-3 to TRBJ1-2; TRBD1 aligns across 9 bases. V shed 6 bases and J 0 bases; nucleotides not matched to a gene: 8. The CDR3 is 16 amino acids. Germline CDR1 reads ENHRY; CDR2 reads SYGVKD. Here the CDR3 reads CAIREGTGSSNYGYTF. In nucleotides, the CDR3 is TGTGCCATCAGGGAGGGGACAGGGAGCTCTAACTATGGCTACACCTTC.

This clone was seen a few times. The V and J genes are TRBV28 and TRBJ1-1; 7 bases are shared with TRBD1. This CDR3 region has 14 residues. From germline, CDR1 is MDHEN and CDR2 SYDVKM. Trimming at V came to 4 bases and at J to 0 bases, leaving 2 bases not matched to a gene. The CDR3 spells CASSYRGMNTEAFF. The CDR3 nucleotides read TGTGCCAGCAGTTACAGGGGAATGAACACTGAAGCTTTCTTT.

The rearrangement links TRBV7-6 to TRBJ2-7; 8 nucleotides agree with TRBD1. From germline, CDR1 is SGHVS and CDR2 FNYEAQ. Unmatched junction bases numbered 15, after V lost 5 bases and J lost 12 bases. The CDR3 length is 14 residues. CDR3 bases: TGTGCCAGCAGCACCATCCACCTGGGACAGGCCCCGTACTTC. Translated, it gives CASSTIHLGQAPYF.

This clone appeared a few times. The genes are TRBV27 and TRBJ2-3; weak D call: TRBD1 (5 bases). V lost 2 bases and J lost 6, with 12 bases in between. Germline V gene lookup returns CDR1 MNHEY and CDR2 SMNVEV (reference sequence). This CDR3 contains 14 residues. In DNA form, the CDR3 reads TGTGCCAGCAGTTTAGACCGAAGGGGCGATACGCAGTATTTT. This encodes CASSLDRRGDTQYF.

This clone turned up a few times. This rearrangement joins TRBV30 to TRBJ2-5, with 13 bases fitting TRBD2. V shed 1 base, J shed 4 bases, and the junction held 3 bases outside the gene matches. Germline loops: CDR1 GTSNPN, CDR2 SVGIG (reference sequence). The CDR3 is 15 amino acids. The CDR3 nucleotides are TGTGCCTGGAGTGGACTAGCGGGAGGTGCAGAGACCCAGTACTTC. It encodes CAWSGLAGGAETQYF. Combining the CDR3 with reference TRBV30 and TRBJ2-5 gives the whole variable domain SQTIHQWPATLVQPVGSPLSLECTVEGTSNPNLYWYRQAAGRGLQLLFYSVGIGQISSEVPQNLSASRPQDRQFILSSKKLLLSDSGFYLCAWSGLAGGAETQYFGPGTRLLVL.

The V and J genes are TRBV7-3 and TRBJ2-2, with TRBD2 matching over 12 bases. The CDR3 is made up of 17 amino acids. The germline CDR1 and CDR2 sequences are SGHTA and FQGTGA. The V gene end was trimmed by 3 bases and the J gene end by 2 bases; junction bases not matched to a gene: 4. The CDR3 spells CASSLGTSGPNTGELFF. The CDR3, as DNA: TGTGCCAGCAGCTTGGGGACTAGCGGGCCTAACACCGGGGAGCTGTTTTTT.

The CDR3 nucleotides read TGTGCCAGCAGGGACGGTGGCGGGTACTACGAGCAGTACTTC. It translates to CASRDGGGYYEQYF. The gene calls are TRBV6-6 and TRBJ2-7; a possible D gene is TRBD2 (5 bases). The V gene lost 6 bases and the J gene lost 3 bases, with 15 bases spanning the gap. Looked up from germline, CDR1 is MNHNY and CDR2 is SVGAGI (reference sequence). There are 14 residues in the CDR3.

The chain has TRBV7-9 and TRBJ1-6, with 9 bases aligning to TRBD1. The CDR3 has 15 amino acids. J was trimmed by 10 bases and V by 4 bases; bases with no gene match: 8. Germline loops: CDR1 SEHNR, CDR2 FQNEAQ (reference sequence). The CDR3 loop is CASSSPGQGISPLHF. The CDR3 DNA follows: TGTGCCAGCAGCTCTCCGGGACAGGGCATCTCACCCCTCCACTTT.

The rearrangement uses TRBV27 and TRBJ1-1; 7 bases map to TRBD1. The CDR3 length is 16 residues. Germline V CDR1 and CDR2: MNHEY, SMNVEV (reference sequence). V shed 5 bases and J 4 bases; nucleotides not matched to a gene: 13. Written as DNA, the CDR3 is TGTGCCAGCAGTGTAGACAGGGATAGAACGAGCACTGAAGCTTTCTTT. This codes for CASSVDRDRTSTEAFF.

This clone was found many times. This chain's CDR3 is CASSIRVNSNQPQHF. The CDR3 DNA reads as TGTGCCAGCAGCATCAGGGTTAATAGCAATCAGCCCCAGCATTTT. The rearrangement links TRBV6-5 to TRBJ1-5; TRBD1 might be the D (5 bases). Per germline, CDR1 MNHEY and CDR2 SVGAGI. This CDR3 has 15 residues. Trimming shortened V by 6 bases and J by 0 bases, and 12 bases separated the two germline ends.

This chain joins TRBV5-4 and TRBJ2-3; TRBD1 is a possible D gene (6 bases). This CDR3 spans 16 amino acids. The germline gives CDR1 SGHNT, CDR2 YYREEE (reference sequence). The V and J ends lost 3 bases and 2 bases respectively, with 16 bases between them. The CDR3 nucleotides read TGTGCCAGCAGCTCGTCCGGGACACGCTACACAGATACGCAGTATTTT. Amino acids: CASSSSGTRYTDTQYF. The variable domain in full, with the rest retrieved from reference TRBV5-4 and TRBJ2-3, is ETGVTQSPTHLIKTRGQQVTLRCSSQSGHNTVSWYQQALGQGPQFIFQYYREEENGRGNFPPRFSGLQFPNYSSELNVNALELDDSALYLCASSSSGTRYTDTQYFGPGTRLTVL.

The sample holds one count of this clone. The chain joins TRBV3-1 (or the pseudogene TRBV3-2) to TRBJ1-3, with 7 bases identical to TRBD1. V lost 4 bases to trimming and J lost 2 bases; unmatched junction nucleotides: 2. The CDR3 has 14 residues. The germline V gene encodes CDR1 LGHDT and CDR2 YNNKEL (reference sequence). The CDR3 DNA reads as TGTGCCAGCAGCCCGACAGGGCCTGGAAACACCATATATTTT. Its protein is CASSPTGPGNTIYF.

V and J are TRBV11-3 and TRBJ2-1, with 11 bases matching TRBD2. The CDR3 spans 15 residues. Trimming cost V 2 bases and J 4 bases; bases outside gene matches: 1. The V gene's germline CDR1 is SGHNT and CDR2 YENEEA. CDR3 amino acids: CASSLRLAGYNEQFF. The DNA for the CDR3 is TGTGCCAGCAGCTTAAGACTAGCGGGGTACAATGAGCAGTTCTTC.